The 6 T cell receptor beta chains given below trace back to one sample, sequenced in a study of T-cell reconstitution after alpha-beta-depleted transplantation in children. Construction of the TCRbeta library involved unique molecular identifiers. TCRdb reanalysed the PCR reads using MiXCR and keeps one entry per CDR3 protein. The table shows approximately 150,000 distinct CDR3 sequences, with around 10% occurring only once. This specimen consisted of PBMCs, mostly from graft donor cells, obtained 180 days after TCRalphabeta/CD19-depleted stem cell transplant. The receptors derive from a female patient aged 2-10 years who had a stem cell transplant for congenital amegakaryocytic thrombocytopenia, so the T cells may come from the graft donor.

This clonotype was detected only a few times. The chain recombines TRBV7-2 with TRBJ1-5; 7 nucleotides line up with TRBD1. Germline CDR1 and CDR2: SGHTA and FQGNSA. J lost 9 bases, V lost 3 bases, and 8 bases had no gene match. This CDR3 contains 14 residues. In DNA, the CDR3 is TGTGCCAGCAGCTTTGACAGGGATGGAAGGCCCCAGCATTTT. This translates into CASSFDRDGRPQHF.

A few counts support this clonotype. V gene TRBV20-1 combines with J gene TRBJ2-5; perhaps TRBD2 as D (6 bases). In germline, CDR1 is DFQATT, CDR2 SNEGSKA (reference sequence). The CDR3 covers 13 residues. V lost 4 bases and J lost 0, with 9 bases in between. CDR3 sequence: CSATSGDQETQYF. DNA for the CDR3: TGCAGTGCTACCTCGGGGGACCAAGAGACCCAGTACTTC.

This clonotype was seen ten or more times. The chain combines TRBV7-8 with TRBJ1-5, with TRBD1 matching 7 bases. The junction had 14 bases not matched to a gene; V was cut back by 5 bases and J by 7 bases. The CDR3 spans 16 residues. Germline CDR1 reads SGHVS; CDR2 reads FQNEAQ. The CDR3 nucleotides read TGTGCCAGCAGCGCGCGGGACAGTGCAAGAAGGCAGCCCCAGCATTTT. It is translated as CASSARDSARRQPQHF.

This clonotype was seen at least ten times. The rearrangement joins TRBV11-2 to TRBJ1-6; the D gene is possibly TRBD1 (5 bases). There are 17 residues in the CDR3. V shed 1 base and J shed 3 bases, with 13 bases lying between them. Germline assignment: CDR1 SGHAT and CDR2 FQNNGV. CDR3 in DNA: TGTGCCAGCAGCTTAGTTGGTCGGGGCATCTATAATTCACCCCTCCACTTT. This sequence encodes CASSLVGRGIYNSPLHF. The full variable domain, rest sourced from reference TRBV11-2 and TRBJ1-6, is EAGVAQSPRYKIIEKRQSVAFWCNPISGHATLYWYQQILGQGPKLLIQFQNNGVVDDSQLPKDRFSAERLKGVDSTLKIQPAKLEDSAVYLCASSLVGRGIYNSPLHFGNGTRLTVT.

This clonotype appeared many times. The chain recombines TRBV7-6 with TRBJ2-7; D is perhaps TRBD2 (6 bases). V was pared by 3 bases and J by 6 bases, with 12 bases between. This CDR3 comprises 13 residues. Germline V gives CDR1 SGHVS, CDR2 FNYEAQ. CDR3 protein: CASSLGLASEQYF. As DNA, the CDR3 is TGTGCCAGCAGCTTGGGGCTAGCGAGCGAGCAGTACTTC.

This clonotype was seen ten or more times. CDR3 in amino acids: CASSLGLGTDTQYF. The CDR3 coding sequence is TGCGCCAGCAGCTTGGGACTCGGGACAGATACGCAGTATTTT. The chain has TRBV5-1 and TRBJ2-3; D is uncertain. V lost 0 bases, J lost 3 bases, and 8 bases lay in between. CDR1 is SGHRS and CDR2 is YFSETQ in the germline V gene. The CDR3 is 14 amino acids. Based on the CDR3 plus reference TRBV5-1 and TRBJ2-3, the full variable domain is KAGVTQTPRYLIKTRGQQVTLSCSPISGHRSVSWYQQTPGQGLQFLFEYFSETQRNKGNFPGRFSGRQFSNSRSEMNVSTLELGDSALYLCASSLGLGTDTQYFGPGTRLTVL.